This entry lists 8 T cell receptor beta chains sequenced from one sample in a study of cytomegalovirus exposure and HLA in healthy donors. This PCR relied on a set of 60 Vbeta primers and 13 Jbeta primers. The repertoire was sequenced with immunoSEQ multiplex PCR; TCRdb's copy has only in-frame clones and lacks some. Of about 160,000 clones in the sample, 82% were seen once. The sample taken for sequencing was PBMCs. Receptor source: a girl aged 10 to 17 in good health and CMV-seropositive.

V usage is TRBV7-9 and J usage is TRBJ2-3; 9 bases fit TRBD2. The CDR3 runs 15 residues. The germline gives CDR1 SEHNR, CDR2 FQNEAQ (reference sequence). V lost 5 bases to trimming and J lost 2 bases; unmatched junction nucleotides: 5. CDR3 loop: CASSPLAGSTDTQYF. CDR3 DNA sequence: TGTGCCAGCAGCCCCCTAGCGGGATCCACAGATACGCAGTATTTT.

V usage is TRBV5-1 and J usage is TRBJ1-5; D call uncertain. This CDR3 is built from 14 residues. Trimming pared 0 bases from V and 7 bases from J, leaving 11 bases between. Germline-derived CDR1 and CDR2 are SGHRS and YFSETQ. The CDR3 DNA is TGCGCCAGCAGCTTGGCCGTGGCACACCAGCCCCAGCATTTT. This encodes CASSLAVAHQPQHF.

A remark on this clone: The sample holds other DNA sequences that translate to the same CDR3. This chain joins TRBV28 and TRBJ1-1; D is possibly TRBD1 (6 bases). Per germline, CDR1 MDHEN and CDR2 SYDVKM. The ends were cut back, 4 bases at V and 1 base at J, with 7 bases in the middle. The CDR3 contains 13 residues. CDR3 sequence: CASSSGQNTEAFF. DNA for the CDR3: TGTGCCAGCAGTTCGGGACAGAACACTGAAGCTTTCTTT.

This clone was picked up a small number of times. The V and J genes are TRBV6-6 and TRBJ2-1; weak D call: TRBD2 (6 bases). Trimming pared 6 bases from V and 8 bases from J, leaving 8 bases between. Germline CDR1 reads MNHNY; CDR2 reads SVGAGI (reference sequence). CDR3 length: 11 residues. The DNA for the CDR3 is TGTGCCAGCAGCCCTAGCGATGAGCAGTTCTTC. Amino acids: CASSPSDEQFF.

V gene TRBV5-8 combines with J gene TRBJ1-5, with D unresolved. The germline V gene encodes CDR1 SGHTS and CDR2 YDEGEE. The CDR3 has 14 amino acids. V lost 1 base and J 3 bases, leaving 8 bases between the germline ends. In DNA, the CDR3 is TGTGCCAGCAGCTTGCATCCCCCCAATCAGCCCCAGCATTTT. It specifies CASSLHPPNQPQHF.

This clone was counted a single time. The chain has TRBV18 and TRBJ1-1; D not certain. The CDR3 covers 16 residues. Trimming shortened V by 2 bases and J by 7 bases, and 20 bases separated the two germline ends. Germline V CDR1 and CDR2: KGHSH, LQKENI. The CDR3 is CASSPDGGGIRDEAFF. For the CDR3, the DNA is TGTGCCAGCTCACCAGACGGTGGAGGGATAAGGGATGAAGCTTTCTTT.

The chain has TRBV6-1 and TRBJ1-6, with D hard to call. CDR1 and CDR2 (germline): MNHNS, SASEGT. The CDR3 consists of 16 residues. Trimming removed 4 bases at V and 9 bases at J, with 19 bases between. CDR3 loop: CASSVAPGRVGSPLHF. In nucleotides, the CDR3 is TGTGCCAGCAGTGTGGCCCCGGGGAGAGTTGGTTCACCCCTCCACTTT.

The chain uses TRBV2 and TRBJ2-7, with 12 bases fitting TRBD1. Trimming removed 4 bases from V and 6 bases from J; junction bases left unmatched: 10. The CDR3 loop spans 16 amino acids. CDR1 is SNHLY and CDR2 is FYNNEI in the germline V gene. In nucleotides, the CDR3 is TGTGCCAGCAGTGCGACCCGGGACAGGGGGCTCTGCGAGCAGTACTTC. Its translation: CASSATRDRGLCEQYF.